A single sample is the source of the 10 T cell receptor beta chains below, sequenced in a study of beta chain features in type 1 diabetes (dated by TCRdb to 2016 to 2019). Libraries came from the immunoSEQ multiplex PCR assay. The High Capacity cDNA Reverse Transcription Kit was used to reverse transcribe all of the isolated RNA, meaning that expressed TCRB transcripts were what got sequenced. This immuneACCESS table, as held by TCRdb, lists in-frame sequences with V and J called but not all clones. Of the missing ones, under half trace to an unresolved V gene in checked studies; the others have no known cause. The table for this sample lists 680,000 or so clones; roughly a sixth of them were counted only once. About 0.097% of the sample rests with the top ten. The sample taken for sequencing was naive CD4+ T cells from blood. The cell subset or site label, as the study defines it: true naive CD4+ T cells. The receptor set was obtained from a man younger than 35 in good health.

This clone was picked up a small number of times. The J gene is TRBJ1-5, the V gene TRBV19, with a possible D match to TRBD1 (6 bases). This CDR3 comprises 15 residues. Trimming shortened V by 6 bases and J by 6 bases, and 18 bases separated the two germline ends. Per germline, CDR1 LNHDA and CDR2 SQIVND (reference sequence). CDR3 protein: CASRTLTGRVQPQHF. CDR3 DNA: TGTGCCAGTAGGACGCTTACAGGGAGGGTTCAGCCCCAGCATTTT. The full variable domain, with the rest looked up from reference TRBV19 and TRBJ1-5, is DGGITQSPKYLFRKEGQNVTLSCEQNLNHDAMYWYRQDPGQGLRLIYYSQIVNDFQKGDIAEGYSVSREKKESFPLTVTSAQKNPTAFYLCASRTLTGRVQPQHFGDGTRLSIL.

This clone turned up a few times. The genes are TRBV10-3 and TRBJ2-7; possible D gene TRBD1, 6 bases. Looked up from germline, CDR1 is ENHRY and CDR2 is SYGVKD. The CDR3 extends over 14 amino acids. Trimming removed 2 bases at V and 2 bases at J, with 10 bases between. The CDR3 is CAISEGRDTYEQYF. The CDR3 DNA reads as TGTGCCATCAGTGAGGGCAGGGACACCTACGAGCAGTACTTC.

J is TRBJ2-3 and V is TRBV5-1; 10 positions match TRBD2. The CDR3 loop spans 17 amino acids. The V and J ends lost 4 bases and 2 bases, in that order; junction bases with no gene match: 10. Germline lookup yields CDR1 SGHRS and CDR2 YFSETQ. The CDR3: CASSPRTSGYLTDTQYF. The CDR3, as DNA: TGCGCCAGCAGCCCTCGGACTAGCGGATACCTCACAGATACGCAGTATTTT. The complete variable domain, with remaining parts taken from reference TRBV5-1 and TRBJ2-3, reads KAGVTQTPRYLIKTRGQQVTLSCSPISGHRSVSWYQQTPGQGLQFLFEYFSETQRNKGNFPGRFSGRQFSNSRSEMNVSTLELGDSALYLCASSPRTSGYLTDTQYFGPGTRLTVL.

On this clone itself: Other DNA sequences in this sample translate to the same CDR3. The genes are TRBV4-3 and TRBJ2-5; unclear D gene. The CDR3 contains 13 residues. V was cut by 0 bases and J by 3 bases, with 5 bases left in between. Germline assignment: CDR1 LGHNA and CDR2 YSLEER. The chain's CDR3 is CASSQEGKETQYF. CDR3 coding DNA: TGCGCCAGCAGCCAAGAAGGCAAAGAGACCCAGTACTTC.

This clone was seen more than once but under ten times. This rearrangement joins TRBV4-1 to TRBJ1-2, with a tentative D call TRBD1 (5 bases). CDR1 and CDR2 (germline): MGHRA, YSYEKL. V shed 4 bases and J shed 8 bases, with 17 bases lying between them. This CDR3 is built from 14 residues. CDR3 sequence: CASSLFGRAPGYTF. The CDR3 coding sequence is TGCGCCAGCAGCCTTTTCGGCAGGGCGCCCGGCTACACCTTC.

In its sample, this clone was seen a few times. The chain couples TRBV7-2 to TRBJ2-2; possible D gene TRBD1, 6 bases. The CDR3 sequence is 15 residues long. Trimming cost V 6 bases and J 4 bases, with 15 bases left between them. Germline V gene data show CDR1 as SGHTA and CDR2 as FQGNSA. Here the CDR3 reads CASRERQGSTGELFF. The CDR3 DNA reads as TGTGCCAGCAGGGAAAGGCAGGGGAGCACCGGGGAGCTGTTTTTT.

The chain uses TRBV7-2 and TRBJ2-7, with a possible D match to TRBD2 (5 bases). Germline lookup yields CDR1 SGHTA and CDR2 FQGNSA. The CDR3 contains 16 residues. V was trimmed by 1 base and J by 1 base, leaving 14 bases between them. The chain's CDR3 is CASSLGGSAKSYEQYF. The CDR3 DNA follows: TGTGCCAGCAGCTTAGGAGGTAGCGCGAAATCCTACGAGCAGTACTTC.

This sequence joins TRBV5-8 and TRBJ1-2; 9 bases match TRBD1. Trimming removed 3 bases from V and 2 bases from J; junction bases left unmatched: 11. This CDR3 spans 17 amino acids. Germline V lookup: CDR1 SGHTS, CDR2 YDEGEE. This CDR3 reads CASSSRQGENWNYGYTF. The CDR3 DNA reads as TGTGCCAGCAGCTCCCGACAGGGGGAAAATTGGAACTATGGCTACACCTTC.

This clone showed up just a few times. The V call is TRBV9, the J call TRBJ2-1; TRBD2 agrees at 9 bases. Trimming took 4 bases from V and 1 from J; bases not matched to a gene: 18. The germline V gene encodes CDR1 SGDLS and CDR2 YYNGEE. The CDR3 is 20 residues long. The CDR3 here is CASSPRGGGKNPNSYNEQFF. The CDR3 DNA reads as TGTGCCAGCAGCCCCCGCGGGGGGGGCAAAAATCCCAATTCCTACAATGAGCAGTTCTTC.

This clone was detected only a few times. V gene TRBV25-1 combines with J gene TRBJ1-4; 7 nucleotides agree with TRBD1. CDR3 length: 15 residues. Germline assignment: CDR1 MGHDK and CDR2 SYGVNS. V shed 6 bases, J shed 8 bases, and the junction held 12 bases outside the gene matches. CDR3 sequence: CASRQHRGGHEKLFF. The CDR3 DNA sequence: TGTGCCAGCAGACAACACAGGGGCGGTCACGAAAAACTGTTTTTT. Filled out from reference TRBV25-1 and TRBJ1-4, the complete variable domain reads EADIYQTPRYLVIGTGKKITLECSQTMGHDKMYWYQQDPGMELHLIHYSYGVNSTEKGDLSSESTVSRIRTEHFPLTLESARPSHTSQYLCASRQHRGGHEKLFFGSGTQLSVL.